The present TCR beta chain was sequenced within a study of breast tumors, draining lymph nodes, adjacent tissues. Trimming stripped 3 bases from V and 6 bases from J, with 8 bases between. The CDR3 consists of 12 residues. Samples came from axillary lymph nodes draining the breast cancer. TCRdb re-called the multiplex PCR reads through MiXCR, storing one row per CDR3 protein. The sample holds 200,000 to 250,000 distinct CDR3 sequences; nearly 35% are singletons and the top ten take over 3.5%. In its sample, this clonotype was seen a few times. What it binds is unknown. This could be a read error, since a much larger clone is one nucleotide away. Findings and caveats of the study: The data were judged consistent with most tumor T cells coming from lymph node and expanding in tumor.

The sequenced sample consisted of axillary lymph node tissue. The clonotype was recovered from a female donor with breast cancer. Some clones in this sample may be carry-over from other donors' samples. The chain recombines TRBV12-3 or TRBV12-4 with TRBJ1-2; D is uncertain. CDR3 region: CASSFQRDGYTF. In nucleotides, the CDR3 is TGTGCCAGCAGTTTCCAAAGGGATGGCTACACCTTC.